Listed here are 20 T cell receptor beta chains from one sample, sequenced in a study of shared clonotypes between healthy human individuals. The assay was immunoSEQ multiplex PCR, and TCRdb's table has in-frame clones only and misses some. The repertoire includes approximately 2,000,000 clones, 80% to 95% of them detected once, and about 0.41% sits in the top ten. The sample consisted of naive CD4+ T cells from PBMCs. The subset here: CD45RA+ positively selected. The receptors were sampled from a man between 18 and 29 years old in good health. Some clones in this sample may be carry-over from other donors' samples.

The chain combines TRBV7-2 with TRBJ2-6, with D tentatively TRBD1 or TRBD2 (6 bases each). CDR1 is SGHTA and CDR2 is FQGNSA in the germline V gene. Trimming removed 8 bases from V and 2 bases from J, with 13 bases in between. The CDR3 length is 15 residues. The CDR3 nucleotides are TGTGCCAGCGTTTTGGGGGGCGCTGGGGCCAACGTCCTGACTTTC. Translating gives CASVLGGAGANVLTF.

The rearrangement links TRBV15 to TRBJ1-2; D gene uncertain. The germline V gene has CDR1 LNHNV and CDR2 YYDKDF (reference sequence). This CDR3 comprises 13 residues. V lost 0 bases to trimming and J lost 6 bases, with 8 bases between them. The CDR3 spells CATSRDLLDGYTF. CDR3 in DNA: TGTGCCACCAGCAGAGATCTTTTAGATGGCTACACCTTC. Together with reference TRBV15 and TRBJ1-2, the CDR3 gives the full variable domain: DAMVIQNPRYQVTQFGKPVTLSCSQTLNHNVMYWYQQKSSQAPKLLFHYYDKDFNNEADTPDNFQSRRPNTSFCFLDIRSPGLGDTAMYLCATSRDLLDGYTFGSGTRLTVV.

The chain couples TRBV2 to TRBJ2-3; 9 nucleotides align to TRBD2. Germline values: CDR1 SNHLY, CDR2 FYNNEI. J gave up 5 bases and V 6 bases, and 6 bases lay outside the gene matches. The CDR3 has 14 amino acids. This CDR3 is CASSQTSGQDTQYF. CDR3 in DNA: TGTGCCAGCAGCCAGACTAGCGGCCAAGATACGCAGTATTTT.

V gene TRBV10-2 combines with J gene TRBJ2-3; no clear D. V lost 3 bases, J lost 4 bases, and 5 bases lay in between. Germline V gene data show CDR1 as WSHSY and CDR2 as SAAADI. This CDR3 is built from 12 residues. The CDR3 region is CASSDTPDTQYF. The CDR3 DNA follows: TGCGCCAGCAGTGACACGCCAGATACGCAGTATTTT.

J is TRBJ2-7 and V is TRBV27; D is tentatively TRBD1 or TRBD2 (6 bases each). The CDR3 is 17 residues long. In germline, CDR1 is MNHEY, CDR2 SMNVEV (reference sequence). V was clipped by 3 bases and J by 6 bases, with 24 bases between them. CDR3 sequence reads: CASSFIAAGGTPLEQYF. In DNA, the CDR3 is TGTGCCAGCAGTTTCATCGCAGCGGGCGGGACACCGCTCGAGCAGTACTTC.

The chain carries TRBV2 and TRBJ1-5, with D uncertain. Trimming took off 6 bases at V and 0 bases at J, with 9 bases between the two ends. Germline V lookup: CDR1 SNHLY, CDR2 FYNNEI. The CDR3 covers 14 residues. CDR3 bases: TGTGCCAGCAGACAGTCCTATAGCAATCAGCCCCAGCATTTT. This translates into CASRQSYSNQPQHF.

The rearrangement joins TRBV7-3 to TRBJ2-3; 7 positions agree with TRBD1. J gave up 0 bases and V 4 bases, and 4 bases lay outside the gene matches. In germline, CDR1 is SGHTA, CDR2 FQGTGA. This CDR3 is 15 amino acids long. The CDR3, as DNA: TGTGCCAGCAGCTCACAGACAGGGAGCACAGATACGCAGTATTTT. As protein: CASSSQTGSTDTQYF.

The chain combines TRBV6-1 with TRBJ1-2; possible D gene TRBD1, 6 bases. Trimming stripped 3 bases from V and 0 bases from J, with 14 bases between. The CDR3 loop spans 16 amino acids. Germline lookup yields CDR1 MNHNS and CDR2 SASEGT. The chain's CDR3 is CASSDLDRVTNYGYTF. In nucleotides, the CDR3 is TGTGCCAGCAGTGATTTGGACAGAGTAACTAACTATGGCTACACCTTC.

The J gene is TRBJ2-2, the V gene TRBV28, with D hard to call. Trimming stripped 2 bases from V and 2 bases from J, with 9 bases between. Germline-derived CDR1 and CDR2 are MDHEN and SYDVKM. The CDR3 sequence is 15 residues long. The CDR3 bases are TGTGCCAGCAGTTTAGAAGCCATTAACACCGGGGAGCTGTTTTTT. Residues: CASSLEAINTGELFF.

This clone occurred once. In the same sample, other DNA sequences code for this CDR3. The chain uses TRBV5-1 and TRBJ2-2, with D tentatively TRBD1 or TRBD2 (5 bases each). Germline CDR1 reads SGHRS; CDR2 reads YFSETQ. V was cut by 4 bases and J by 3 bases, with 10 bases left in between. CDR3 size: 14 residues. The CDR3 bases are TGCGCCAGCAGCCCCCGAGGGGACACCGGGGAGCTGTTTTTT. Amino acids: CASSPRGDTGELFF.

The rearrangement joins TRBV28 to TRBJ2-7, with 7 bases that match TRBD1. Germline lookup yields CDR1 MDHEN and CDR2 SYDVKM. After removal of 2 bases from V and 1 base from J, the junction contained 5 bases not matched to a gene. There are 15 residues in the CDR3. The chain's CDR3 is CASSLEGARSYEQYF. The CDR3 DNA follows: TGTGCCAGCAGTTTAGAGGGGGCGAGATCCTACGAGCAGTACTTC.

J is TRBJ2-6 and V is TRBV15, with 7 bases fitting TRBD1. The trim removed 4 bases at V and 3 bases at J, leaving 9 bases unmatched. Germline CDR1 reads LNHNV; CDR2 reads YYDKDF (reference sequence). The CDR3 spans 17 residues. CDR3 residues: CATSNLDRSSGANVLTF. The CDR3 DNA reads TGTGCCACCAGCAACCTGGACAGGTCGAGTGGGGCCAACGTCCTGACTTTC.

CDR3 coding DNA: TGTGCCAGCAGCCCGAGAACAGGGGATAATGAAAAACTGTTTTTT. Translating it yields CASSPRTGDNEKLFF. The chain has TRBV5-4 and TRBJ1-4; TRBD1 agrees at 7 bases. The CDR3 sequence is 15 residues long. Germline V lookup: CDR1 SGHNT, CDR2 YYREEE (reference sequence). J lost 4 bases, V lost 4 bases, and 7 bases had no gene match.

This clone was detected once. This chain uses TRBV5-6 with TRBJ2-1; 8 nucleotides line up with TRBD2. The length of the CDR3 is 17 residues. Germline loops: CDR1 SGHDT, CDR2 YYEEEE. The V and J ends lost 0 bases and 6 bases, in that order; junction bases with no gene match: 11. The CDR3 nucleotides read TGTGCCAGCAGCTTGGTAGCGGGGCAGGGCTCAGGCAATGAGCAGTTCTTC. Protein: CASSLVAGQGSGNEQFF.

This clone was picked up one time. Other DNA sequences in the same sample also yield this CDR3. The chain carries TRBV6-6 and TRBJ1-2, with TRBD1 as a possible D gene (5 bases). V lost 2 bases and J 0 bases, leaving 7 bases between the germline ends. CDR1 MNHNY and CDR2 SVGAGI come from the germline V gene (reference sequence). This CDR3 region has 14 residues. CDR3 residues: CASSYPGSNYGYTF. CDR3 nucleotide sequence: TGTGCCAGCAGTTACCCAGGGTCTAACTATGGCTACACCTTC.

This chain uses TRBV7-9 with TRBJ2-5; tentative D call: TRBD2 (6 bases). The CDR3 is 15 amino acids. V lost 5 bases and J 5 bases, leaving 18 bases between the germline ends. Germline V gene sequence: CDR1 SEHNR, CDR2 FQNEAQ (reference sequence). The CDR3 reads CASSPQRRGRETQYF. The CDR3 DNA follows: TGTGCCAGCAGCCCGCAGCGTCGAGGGAGGGAGACCCAGTACTTC.

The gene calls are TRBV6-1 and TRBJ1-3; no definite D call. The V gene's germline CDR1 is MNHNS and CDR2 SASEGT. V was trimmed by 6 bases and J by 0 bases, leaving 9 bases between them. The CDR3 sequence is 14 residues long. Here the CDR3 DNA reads TGTGCCAGCAGGGAACCTAACTCTGGAAACACCATATATTTT. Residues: CASREPNSGNTIYF.

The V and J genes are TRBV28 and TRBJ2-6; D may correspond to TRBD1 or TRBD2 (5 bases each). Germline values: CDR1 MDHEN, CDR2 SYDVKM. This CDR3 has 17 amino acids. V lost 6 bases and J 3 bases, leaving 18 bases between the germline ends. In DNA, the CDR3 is TGTGCCAGCAGAGCCCCAGGGACGTTGGGTGGGGCCAACGTCCTGACTTTC. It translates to CASRAPGTLGGANVLTF.

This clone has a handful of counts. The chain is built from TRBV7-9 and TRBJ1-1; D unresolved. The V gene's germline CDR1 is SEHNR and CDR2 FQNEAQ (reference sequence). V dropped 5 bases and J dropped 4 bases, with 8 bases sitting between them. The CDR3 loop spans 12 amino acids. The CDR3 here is CASSRWFTEAFF. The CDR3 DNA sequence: TGTGCCAGCAGCCGCTGGTTCACTGAAGCTTTCTTT.

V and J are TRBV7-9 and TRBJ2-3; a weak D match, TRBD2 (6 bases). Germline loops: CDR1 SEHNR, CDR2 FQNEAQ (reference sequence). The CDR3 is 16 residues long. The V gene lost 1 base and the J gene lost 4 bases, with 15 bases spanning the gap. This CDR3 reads CASSLVGTGFADTQYF. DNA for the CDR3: TGTGCCAGCAGCTTAGTGGGGACTGGCTTCGCAGATACGCAGTATTTT. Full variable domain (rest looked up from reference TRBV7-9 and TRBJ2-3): DTGVSQNPRHKITKRGQNVTFRCDPISEHNRLYWYRQTLGQGPEFLTYFQNEAQLEKSRLLSDRFSAERPKGSFSTLEIQRTEQGDSAMYLCASSLVGTGFADTQYFGPGTRLTVL.